This T cell receptor (beta chain) was obtained from a study of breast tumors, draining lymph nodes, adjacent tissues. The study, taken as a whole, reports: Findings are consistent with lymph node origin and intratumoral expansion of most tumor T cells.

TCRdb processed the multiplex PCR reads anew with MiXCR; each CDR3 protein has one entry. The sample records some 150,000 distinct CDR3 sequences, approximately 30% being singletons. Breast cancer patients provided tissue from their axillary draining lymph nodes. This clonotype appeared many times. As yet, its antigen is unknown. At one boundary the junction diverges from the germline segment, which might be a read error. This CDR3 is 14 amino acids long. Germline V gives CDR1 DFQATT, CDR2 SNEGSKA (reference sequence). The receptor comes from a female donor with breast cancer. Some clones in this sample may be carry-over from other donors' samples. The chain carries TRBV20-1 and TRBJ2-7, with 8 bases that match TRBD2. The sample was axillary lymph node tissue. CDR3 bases: TGCAGTGCTAGATTACTAGCGGTCTCCTCCGAGCAGTACTTC. Protein sequence: CSARLLAVSSEQYF.